These 2 T cell receptor beta chains were all obtained from the same sample, sequenced in a study of blood T cell repertoires in COVID-19. Repertoires were generated with immunoSEQ multiplex PCR, while TCRdb's copy carries only in-frame clones and drops some. Of some 300,000 clones in the sample, more than 70% were seen once. Sequencing input: peripheral blood. The receptors shown here come from a woman in her twenties or thirties who had recovered from COVID-19.

In this sample, this clone turned up a few times. V usage is TRBV14 and J usage is TRBJ1-6; perhaps TRBD1 as D (6 bases). Germline assignment: CDR1 SGHDN and CDR2 FVKESK. Deletions cut 2 bases from V and 10 bases from J, with 18 bases between. This CDR3 is 16 amino acids long. This CDR3 is CASSQHLPGVGSPLHF. DNA of the CDR3: TGTGCCAGCAGCCAACATCTCCCAGGGGTCGGCTCACCCCTCCACTTT.

CDR3 in DNA: TGTGCCAGTACCCTCGACCCAGGGGGTTGGTCCGGCTACACCTTC. It codes for CASTLDPGGWSGYTF. This chain joins TRBV19 and TRBJ1-2; 7 bases fit TRBD1. Germline loops: CDR1 LNHDA, CDR2 SQIVND (reference sequence). With V trimmed by 7 bases and J by 8 bases, 16 bases remained unmatched. There are 15 residues in the CDR3.